Each of the 19 T cell receptor beta chains below was sequenced from the same sample in a study of T-cell reconstitution after alpha-beta-depleted transplantation in children. TCRbeta library preparation incorporated unique molecular identifiers. TCRdb reprocessed the PCR reads with MiXCR, giving one entry per CDR3 protein. The table shows under 300,000 distinct CDR3 sequences, with roughly 10% occurring only once. The starting material was peripheral blood, obtained 180 days after TCRalphabeta/CD19-depleted stem cell transplant. These receptors were taken from a male patient aged 2-15 years who had a stem cell transplant for chronic granulomatous disease, so the T cells may come from the graft donor.

In its sample, this clonotype was seen many times. The chain has TRBV7-9 and TRBJ1-4, with D uncertain. CDR3 length equals 16 residues. Germline CDR1 SEHNR, CDR2 FQNEAQ (reference sequence). V dropped 4 bases and J dropped 7 bases, with 19 bases sitting between them. CDR3 nucleotides: TGTGCCAGCAGCTCACCCTTCTGGGAGGGAGGTGAAAAACTGTTTTTT. As protein: CASSSPFWEGGEKLFF.

This clonotype was recorded many times. V and J are TRBV7-9 and TRBJ2-3; perhaps TRBD2 as D (5 bases). This CDR3 is 15 amino acids long. Germline V gene sequence: CDR1 SEHNR, CDR2 FQNEAQ (reference sequence). The V end was cut by 2 bases, the J end by 2 bases, with 11 bases between. The CDR3 sequence: CASSLSGSLTDTQYF. CDR3 nucleotides: TGTGCCAGCAGCTTAAGCGGAAGCCTCACAGATACGCAGTATTTT.

This clonotype occurred many times. The V call is TRBV9, the J call TRBJ2-7; D gene unclear. This CDR3 is 12 amino acids long. The germline V gene has CDR1 SGDLS and CDR2 YYNGEE. The V end was cut by 7 bases, the J end by 2 bases, with 10 bases between. This chain's CDR3 is CASGPSPYEQYF. The CDR3 coding sequence is TGTGCCAGCGGGCCGTCCCCCTACGAGCAGTACTTC.

Concerning this clonotype itself: This could be a read error, since a much larger clone is one nucleotide away. The rearrangement uses TRBV11-2 and TRBJ2-5, with D maybe TRBD1 (5 bases). This CDR3 spans 13 amino acids. Germline values: CDR1 SGHAT, CDR2 FQNNGV. The CDR3 bases are TGTGCCAGCACCTTAGGGGTTGCGGAGACCCAGTACTTC. Translating it yields CASTLGVAETQYF.

This clonotype was seen many times. This rearrangement joins TRBV29-1 to TRBJ2-1; the match to TRBD2 covers 11 bases. Germline values: CDR1 SQVTM, CDR2 ANQGSEA. The CDR3 extends over 16 amino acids. The J segment lost 6 bases and the V segment lost 0 bases, leaving 7 bases of the junction unmatched. The CDR3 sequence is CSVEDQLAGAVNEQFF. In DNA form, the CDR3 reads TGCAGCGTTGAAGATCAACTAGCGGGAGCCGTCAATGAGCAGTTCTTC.

The sample holds many counts of this clonotype. The gene calls are TRBV7-2 and TRBJ2-1; 9 bases are shared with TRBD1. The CDR3 length is 16 residues. Germline CDR1 and CDR2: SGHTA and FQGNSA. V trimming: 5 bases; J trimming: 3 bases; junction bases outside the gene matches: 8. CDR3 amino acids: CASSVRDRAFYNEQFF. CDR3 in DNA: TGTGCCAGCAGCGTCCGGGACAGGGCATTCTACAATGAGCAGTTCTTC.

This clonotype was seen many times. The gene calls are TRBV5-1 and TRBJ2-1; the match to TRBD1 covers 7 bases. This CDR3 comprises 15 residues. V shed 3 bases, J shed 6 bases, and the junction held 9 bases outside the gene matches. Germline V gene lookup returns CDR1 SGHRS and CDR2 YFSETQ. The CDR3 nucleotides are TGCGCCAGCAGCTCCCGACAGGGCCTAGGCAATGAGCAGTTCTTC. As protein: CASSSRQGLGNEQFF. The full variable domain, in which reference TRBV5-1 and TRBJ2-1 provide the parts outside the CDR3, is KAGVTQTPRYLIKTRGQQVTLSCSPISGHRSVSWYQQTPGQGLQFLFEYFSETQRNKGNFPGRFSGRQFSNSRSEMNVSTLELGDSALYLCASSSRQGLGNEQFFGPGTRLTVL.

This clonotype has at least ten counts. The rearrangement uses TRBV11-2 and TRBJ1-4; 8 bases are shared with TRBD1. Germline V gene lookup returns CDR1 SGHAT and CDR2 FQNNGV. V was clipped by 5 bases and J by 7 bases; unmatched bases: 6. There are 14 residues in the CDR3. CDR3: CASSIQGVGEKLFF. CDR3 nucleotide sequence: TGTGCCAGCAGCATACAGGGGGTTGGTGAAAAACTGTTTTTT. The full variable domain, in which reference TRBV11-2 and TRBJ1-4 provide the parts outside the CDR3, is EAGVAQSPRYKIIEKRQSVAFWCNPISGHATLYWYQQILGQGPKLLIQFQNNGVVDDSQLPKDRFSAERLKGVDSTLKIQPAKLEDSAVYLCASSIQGVGEKLFFGSGTQLSVL.

This clonotype has ten or more counts. V and J are TRBV20-1 and TRBJ2-4; D perhaps matches TRBD1 (6 bases). This CDR3 comprises 14 residues. Germline V lookup: CDR1 DFQATT, CDR2 SNEGSKA (reference sequence). V gave up 3 bases and J gave up 6 bases, with 15 bases separating them. CDR3 sequence: CSASLGGRGNIQYF. CDR3 DNA sequence: TGCAGTGCTAGCCTTGGGGGCAGGGGAAACATTCAGTACTTC.

This clonotype was observed many times. The chain carries TRBV11-2 and TRBJ2-1, with D possibly TRBD2 on 6 matching bases. V was cut by 5 bases and J by 10 bases, with 24 bases left in between. The CDR3 is 16 amino acids. Germline loops: CDR1 SGHAT, CDR2 FQNNGV. This CDR3 reads CASSPRTVGGSGEQFF. The CDR3 DNA sequence: TGTGCCAGCAGCCCACGGACCGTGGGGGGATCAGGGGAGCAGTTCTTC.

As regards this clonotype: Since a much larger clone is just one base distant, this may be a read error. The rearrangement uses TRBV29-1 and TRBJ2-3; D may be TRBD1 (5 bases). This CDR3 region has 12 residues. The V gene's germline CDR1 is SQVTM and CDR2 ANQGSEA. Here the CDR3 reads CSVVQGTGTQYF. The CDR3 region has the DNA TGCAGCGTTGTCCAGGGCACAGGTACGCAGTATTTT.

This clonotype was recorded many times. The chain couples TRBV10-3 to TRBJ2-7; the D gene is possibly TRBD2 (5 bases). The CDR3 covers 12 residues. Germline assignment: CDR1 ENHRY and CDR2 SYGVKD. With 7 bases removed from V and 4 bases from J, the gap between germline ends came to 11 bases. CDR3 sequence reads: CAITPTGYEQYF. CDR3 in DNA: TGTGCCATCACTCCTACGGGATACGAGCAGTACTTC.

This clonotype was observed many times. The genes are TRBV20-1 and TRBJ2-3; D uncertain. The V end was cut by 3 bases, the J end by 4 bases, with 11 bases between. CDR3 length equals 13 residues. Germline CDR1 reads DFQATT; CDR2 reads SNEGSKA (reference sequence). For the CDR3, the DNA is TGCAGTGCTAGCAGTAATCAGGCAGATACGCAGTATTTT. Its translation: CSASSNQADTQYF.

This clonotype was seen repeatedly, ten times or more. The chain carries TRBV7-3 and TRBJ2-7; possibly TRBD2 for D (5 bases). Germline lookup yields CDR1 SGHTA and CDR2 FQGTGA. V shed 5 bases and J shed 6 bases, with 14 bases lying between them. The CDR3 length is 13 residues. This chain's CDR3 is CASSTGNVGEQYF. Here the CDR3 DNA reads TGTGCCAGCAGCACCGGGAACGTTGGCGAGCAGTACTTC.

This clonotype was seen ten or more times. J is TRBJ2-5 and V is TRBV4-3; TRBD1 might be the D (6 bases). Trimming cost V 4 bases and J 0 bases, with 15 bases left between them. The length of the CDR3 is 16 residues. The germline V gene has CDR1 LGHNA and CDR2 YSLEER. The CDR3 loop reads CASSRDHRDNQETQYF. The CDR3 bases are TGCGCCAGCAGCCGGGACCACCGGGACAACCAAGAGACCCAGTACTTC.

This clonotype came up many times. V usage is TRBV7-3 and J usage is TRBJ2-3; TRBD1 is a possible D gene (6 bases). Germline values: CDR1 SGHTA, CDR2 FQGTGA. This CDR3 is built from 14 residues. V lost 5 bases and J lost 1, with 10 bases in between. CDR3 loop: CASSPSGGTDTQYF. CDR3 in DNA: TGTGCCAGCAGCCCTTCAGGGGGCACAGATACGCAGTATTTT.

This clonotype is a singleton in its sample. This may come from a read error, since a much larger clone is one base off. Written as DNA, the CDR3 is TGCAATGCTAGAGCGGACAGGACCTACAATGAGCAGTTCTTC. Translated, it gives CNARADRTYNEQFF. The chain recombines TRBV20-1 with TRBJ2-1; 7 bases match TRBD1. The CDR3 is 14 amino acids. Looked up from germline, CDR1 is DFQATT and CDR2 is SNEGSKA (reference sequence).

This clonotype occurred a few times. The CDR3: CASSGGVALSSYEQYF. CDR3 nucleotide sequence: TGTGCCAGCAGCGGAGGTGTGGCGCTGAGCTCCTACGAGCAGTACTTC. The chain uses TRBV21-1 and TRBJ2-7; the table's D call, TRBD1, has no DNA check behind it. TRBV21-1 is reported as a pseudogene. The CDR3 sequence is 16 residues long.

This clonotype has ten or more counts. This chain joins TRBV3-1 and TRBJ2-3; D uncertain. Germline V gene lookup returns CDR1 LGHDT and CDR2 YNNKEL (reference sequence). This CDR3 comprises 11 residues. Trimming stripped 2 bases from V and 12 bases from J, with 9 bases between. CDR3 in DNA: TGTGCCAGCAGCCAAACGGTTCCTCAGTATTTT. Protein: CASSQTVPQYF.